These 4 T cell receptor beta chains were all obtained from the same sample, sequenced in a study of blood T cell repertoires in COVID-19. The repertoire was sequenced with immunoSEQ multiplex PCR; TCRdb's copy has only in-frame clones and lacks some. The sample gives around 180,000 clones, 70% to 90% of which show up once; around 4% is in the top ten. The sample consisted of peripheral blood. Every receptor here comes from a woman in her twenties or thirties with acute or convalescent COVID-19.

This chain uses TRBV5-1 with TRBJ2-2, with no clear D. This CDR3 spans 12 amino acids. Trimming stripped 1 base from V and 8 bases from J, with 6 bases between. Germline assignment: CDR1 SGHRS and CDR2 YFSETQ. The CDR3 sequence: CASSLFRGELFF. The CDR3 nucleotides read TGCGCCAGCAGCTTGTTCCGGGGGGAGCTGTTTTTT.

The J gene is TRBJ1-6, the V gene TRBV18; a possible D gene is TRBD1 (6 bases). The V gene lost 1 base and the J gene lost 7 bases, with 8 bases spanning the gap. CDR1 and CDR2 (germline): KGHSH, LQKENI. The CDR3 is made up of 14 amino acids. The CDR3, as DNA: TGTGCCAGCTCACCACGGGGACACAATTCACCCCTCCACTTT. Its translation is CASSPRGHNSPLHF.

This rearrangement joins TRBV11-2 to TRBJ2-3; 7 bases are a match to TRBD1. The V gene's germline CDR1 is SGHAT and CDR2 FQNNGV. There are 17 residues in the CDR3. The V segment lost 0 bases and the J segment 3 bases; nucleotides outside the gene matches: 9. The DNA of the CDR3 is TGTGCCAGCAGCTTAGAAGGGGGCACTACCGGGACAGATACGCAGTATTTT. It is translated as CASSLEGGTTGTDTQYF.

The J gene is TRBJ2-5, the V gene TRBV5-4; TRBD2 agrees at 8 bases. The CDR3 has 14 amino acids. Germline CDR1 and CDR2: SGHNT and YYREEE (reference sequence). V trimming: 6 bases; J trimming: 3 bases; junction bases outside the gene matches: 7. CDR3 coding DNA: TGTGCCAGCACACCGGGACTAGAGAAAGAGACCCAGTACTTC. Its protein is CASTPGLEKETQYF.